This record looks at one T cell receptor (beta chain) sequence and its context. V lost 4 bases to trimming and J lost 2 bases, with 21 bases between them. Germline CDR1 and CDR2: MNHNS and SASEGT. The CDR3 has 17 residues. The sample comes from a study of blood T cell repertoires in COVID-19. At the level of the study: COVID-19 samples, acute and convalescent, were from the United States, Italy and Spain. PBMCs, B-cell-depleted T cells, or T cells provided the cDNA or gDNA that made up the material.

Original methodology: It was from reference gene primer amplification that nucleated cell counts were estimated. Here immunoSEQ multiplex PCR was the method, and the copy in TCRdb shows in-frame clones only, minus some. D and trimming come from the DNA, and the V and J calls and clone size come from that table. The data show 15,000 to 20,000 clones, approximately 88% seen once. The TCR was taken from a woman older than 75 with COVID-19, enrolled during active disease. V is TRBV6-1 and J is TRBJ2-7; possible D gene TRBD1, 6 bases. The material sequenced was peripheral blood. The CDR3 sequence: CASSGLLYRDITYEQYF. The CDR3 DNA reads as TGTGCCAGCAGTGGCCTCCTGTACCGGGACATTACCTACGAGCAGTACTTC.